This T cell receptor (beta chain) was observed in a study of blood T cells in healthy people across ages. Broader study findings: Investigators treated diversity estimates from one million T cells as underestimates.

Trimming left V 0 bases short and J 2 bases short, with 8 bases between. The germline V gene has CDR1 SGHRS and CDR2 YFSETQ. CDR3 length: 14 amino acids. A note on this clonotype: The antigen remains undetermined.

A second PCR, run for about 7 to 11 cycles, used a sample-barcoded 5' primer plus a J-beta primer mix. Each CDR3 protein is one row after TCRdb ran MiXCR on the 5' RACE reads. This sample carries about 670,000 distinct CDR3 sequences, 40% to 65% of them seen once, and the ten largest clones take approximately 13%. The sequenced material came from blood. This TCR was sampled from a woman aged 80 or over in good health. This sequence joins TRBV5-1 and TRBJ2-5; D gene unclear. The CDR3 DNA reads TGCGCCAGCAGCTTGGCTCTAGTTCAAGAGACCCAGTACTTC. Residues: CASSLALVQETQYF.